A single sample is the source of the 32 T cell receptor beta chains below, sequenced in a study of CD8 T cells in ankylosing spondylitis. Study-level results: Seven or eight highly homologous variants made up a TCR beta motif, and this motif appeared characteristic of ankylosing spondylitis blood.

TCRdb reanalysed the 5' RACE reads using MiXCR and keeps one entry per CDR3 protein. The top ten clones hold 19% of a sample with 670,000 or so distinct CDR3 sequences, 15% to 20% of them seen once. No antigen has been assigned to these receptors. Material for sequencing was blood, either unsorted or a sorted T cell fraction (not recorded which). These TCRs come from a male donor with ankylosing spondylitis.

This clonotype has only a few counts. V and J are TRBV21-1 and TRBJ2-1; whether TRBD2, the table's D call, matches the DNA was not checked. TRBV21-1 is described as a pseudogene. This CDR3 region has 15 residues. CDR3 amino acids: CASSKARGTINEQFF. In nucleotides, the CDR3 is TGTGCCAGCAGCAAAGCGCGGGGGACTATAAATGAGCAGTTCTTC.

Ten or more counts support this clonotype. The rearrangement links TRBV24-1 to TRBJ1-5, with TRBD1 matching over 7 bases. The CDR3 loop spans 17 amino acids. The germline V gene has CDR1 KGHDR and CDR2 SFDVKD. The J segment lost 2 bases and the V segment lost 4 bases, leaving 10 bases of the junction unmatched. The DNA for the CDR3 is TGTGCCACCAGTGACTCCCGACAGGGCGGGGGCAATCAGCCCCAGCATTTT. This sequence encodes CATSDSRQGGGNQPQHF.

The chain carries TRBV12-3 or TRBV12-4 and TRBJ1-1; D unresolved. V lost 2 bases to trimming and J lost 3 bases, with 10 bases between them. The length of the CDR3 is 14 residues. The CDR3 region is CASSLLGIDTEAFF. The CDR3 nucleotides read TGTGCCAGCAGTTTATTGGGGATCGACACTGAAGCTTTCTTT.

On this clonotype itself: An end of the junction does not agree with germline; a read error may underlie this. The chain combines TRBV24-1 with TRBJ2-1, with 9 bases aligning to TRBD2. This CDR3 contains 15 residues. The V gene's germline CDR1 is KGHDR and CDR2 SFDVKD. CDR3 residues: CATSAGTSSYNELFF. The DNA of the CDR3 is TGTGCCACCAGTGCCGGGACTAGCTCCTACAATGAGCTGTTCTTC.

The chain employs TRBV7-3 and TRBJ2-2; tentatively, D is TRBD1 (6 bases). Germline CDR1 SGHTA, CDR2 FQGTGA. This CDR3 is built from 16 residues. V shed 3 bases and J shed 7 bases, with 18 bases lying between them. For the CDR3, the DNA is TGTGCCAGCAGCTTTGCCCGGGACAAGGGGAGCGGGGAGCTGTTTTTT. It encodes CASSFARDKGSGELFF. Full variable domain (rest looked up from reference TRBV7-3 and TRBJ2-2): GAGVSQTPSNKVTEKGKYVELRCDPISGHTALYWYRQSLGQGPEFLIYFQGTGAADDSGLPNDRFFAVRPEGSVSTLKIQRTERGDSAVYLCASSFARDKGSGELFFGEGSRLTVL.

This clonotype has a handful of counts. The J gene is TRBJ2-3, the V gene TRBV12-3 or TRBV12-4; D might be TRBD1 or TRBD2, each matching 6 bases. The V end lost 3 bases, the J end lost 0 bases, and 16 bases lay between the germline ends. The CDR3 covers 17 residues. In DNA form, the CDR3 reads TGTGCCAGCAGTTTGGAAGGGGGGTGGACTAGCACAGATACGCAGTATTTT. It is translated as CASSLEGGWTSTDTQYF.

V is TRBV12-5 and J is TRBJ1-1, with 7 positions matching TRBD1. CDR3 length: 14 amino acids. The trim removed 7 bases at V and 1 base at J, leaving 6 bases unmatched. The germline V gene has CDR1 LGHNT and CDR2 FRNRAP. This CDR3 reads CASAYGTANTEAFF. As DNA, the CDR3 is TGTGCTAGTGCCTACGGGACAGCGAACACTGAAGCTTTCTTT.

There are a few counts of this clonotype. The CDR3: CASSEEGLAGGKQFF. The CDR3 DNA is TGTGCCAGCAGCGAAGAGGGACTAGCGGGGGGGAAGCAGTTCTTC. The chain employs TRBV21-1 and TRBJ2-1; the D segment call TRBD2 is taken from the table without a DNA check. TRBV21-1 is flagged as a pseudogene. The CDR3 is 15 residues long.

This clonotype came up a few times. CDR3 in amino acids: CASSVGTSNEKLFF. CDR3 sequence (DNA): TGTGCCAGCAGCGTAGGAACTTCTAATGAAAAACTGTTTTTT. This sequence joins TRBV9 and TRBJ1-4, with D uncertain. The V end lost 0 bases, the J end lost 3 bases, and 6 bases lay between the germline ends. Germline loops: CDR1 SGDLS, CDR2 YYNGEE. There are 14 residues in the CDR3.

This clonotype has just a few counts. V gene TRBV5-1 combines with J gene TRBJ2-1; 7 nucleotides line up with TRBD1. This CDR3 comprises 20 residues. CDR1 is SGHRS, CDR2 YFSETQ, per germline. V gave up 1 base and J gave up 0 bases; unmatched junction bases: 16. Here the CDR3 reads CASSLPRPDQGVTSYNEQFF. CDR3 DNA sequence: TGCGCCAGCAGCTTGCCCCGACCCGACCAGGGGGTAACCTCCTACAATGAGCAGTTCTTC.

This clonotype was observed a few times. The rearrangement uses TRBV7-2 and TRBJ2-7, with D tentatively TRBD2 (6 bases). V lost 5 bases to trimming and J lost 3 bases, with 14 bases between them. CDR1 and CDR2 from the germline V gene are SGHTA and FQGNSA. The CDR3 has 14 amino acids. The CDR3 here is CASSQGLYGYEQYF. Written as DNA, the CDR3 is TGTGCCAGCAGCCAGGGACTCTACGGCTACGAGCAGTACTTC.

CDR3 DNA: TGTGCCGGACGACAGGGCCGCACAGATACGCAGTATTTT. Protein sequence: CAGRQGRTDTQYF. The chain uses TRBV30 and TRBJ2-3; TRBD1 aligns across 7 bases. The CDR3 totals 13 residues. Germline CDR1 and CDR2: GTSNPN and SVGIG (reference sequence). With V trimmed by 8 bases and J by 1 base, 6 bases remained unmatched.

This clonotype has more than one count but fewer than ten. The chain carries TRBV27 and TRBJ2-7; 8 nucleotides line up with TRBD2. Germline CDR1 reads MNHEY; CDR2 reads SMNVEV (reference sequence). The CDR3 is 19 amino acids. V lost 7 bases, J lost 0 bases, and 20 bases stayed unmatched. The CDR3 DNA reads TGTGCCAGCAAGTCGGAACGGGCTAGCGGGTTCGCTAGCTCCTACGAGCAGTACTTC. Encoded protein: CASKSERASGFASSYEQYF.

This clonotype came up a few times. The chain carries TRBV2 and TRBJ2-5, with D hard to call. Deletions cut 7 bases from V and 1 base from J, with 7 bases between. There are 12 residues in the CDR3. Germline CDR1 and CDR2: SNHLY and FYNNEI. The CDR3 sequence: CASKIPQETQYF. CDR3 sequence (DNA): TGTGCCAGCAAAATCCCCCAAGAGACCCAGTACTTC. Combining the CDR3 with reference TRBV2 and TRBJ2-5 gives the whole variable domain EPEVTQTPSHQVTQMGQEVILRCVPISNHLYFYWYRQILGQKVEFLVSFYNNEISEKSEIFDDQFSVERPDGSNFTLKIRSTKLEDSAMYFCASKIPQETQYFGPGTRLLVL.

This rearrangement joins TRBV4-2 to TRBJ2-5, with TRBD2 identical over 9 bases. CDR1 and CDR2 (germline): LGHNA, YNFKEQ. There are 16 residues in the CDR3. V lost 4 bases, J lost 1 base, and 7 bases stayed unmatched. The CDR3 DNA reads as TGTGCCAGCAGCCCCCGGGGGCGGGAGGGCCAAGAGACCCAGTACTTC. It specifies CASSPRGREGQETQYF.

This clonotype was recorded a few times. The chain has TRBV3-1 and TRBJ2-2; TRBD2 agrees at 9 bases. This CDR3 comprises 18 residues. The germline V gene encodes CDR1 LGHDT and CDR2 YNNKEL (reference sequence). The V segment lost 3 bases and the J segment 6 bases; nucleotides outside the gene matches: 14. In DNA form, the CDR3 reads TGTGCCAGCAGCCATAAGCCAGCGGGAGGCCTGGGGGCCGGGGAGCTGTTTTTT. Its translation is CASSHKPAGGLGAGELFF.

The genes are TRBV7-9 and TRBJ2-1, with D hard to call. Germline loops: CDR1 SEHNR, CDR2 FQNEAQ (reference sequence). V lost 5 bases, J lost 8 bases, and 16 bases lay in between. This CDR3 has 14 residues. The CDR3 nucleotides are TGTGCCAGCAGCCTTATTGTCCTGGGCGATGAGCAGTTCTTC. This sequence encodes CASSLIVLGDEQFF.

This clonotype was recorded a few times. This chain joins TRBV6-1 and TRBJ2-3, with 8 nucleotides matching TRBD1. With V trimmed by 8 bases and J by 3 bases, 7 bases remained unmatched. The CDR3 is 14 residues long. The germline gives CDR1 MNHNS, CDR2 SASEGT. The CDR3 here is CASDRGQVTDTQYF. The DNA of the CDR3 is TGTGCCAGCGACAGGGGACAGGTGACAGATACGCAGTATTTT.

This clonotype has more than one count but fewer than ten. V and J are TRBV25-1 and TRBJ2-1; D may match TRBD1 or TRBD2 (5 bases each). The CDR3 covers 15 residues. Trimming shortened V by 4 bases and J by 7 bases, and 17 bases separated the two germline ends. Germline V gene lookup returns CDR1 MGHDK and CDR2 SYGVNS. The CDR3 region is CASSGGIGRRNEQFF. The CDR3 DNA reads TGTGCCAGCAGTGGGGGGATTGGGCGGAGGAATGAGCAGTTCTTC.

The rearrangement uses TRBV12-3 or TRBV12-4 and TRBJ1-2; D is possibly TRBD1 (5 bases). The CDR3 covers 13 residues. V lost 3 bases, J lost 7 bases, and 12 bases lay in between. CDR3 coding DNA: TGTGCCAGCAGTTTCGGAGGGGTAGGTGGCTACACCTTC. This codes for CASSFGGVGGYTF.

The chain employs TRBV12-3 or TRBV12-4 and TRBJ2-1; tentatively, D is TRBD1 or TRBD2 (5 bases each). Deletions cut 6 bases from V and 7 bases from J, with 13 bases between. The CDR3 spans 13 residues. The DNA for the CDR3 is TGTGCCAGCAGACATAGCGAGGGGAATGAGCAGTTCTTC. Translating it yields CASRHSEGNEQFF.

This clonotype was recorded a few times. This rearrangement joins TRBV6-1 to TRBJ2-2; 7 bases map to TRBD2. V trimming: 7 bases; J trimming: 1 base; junction bases outside the gene matches: 6. This CDR3 is built from 15 residues. Germline V gene data show CDR1 as MNHNS and CDR2 as SASEGT. CDR3 DNA sequence: TGTGCCAGCACTCCAGCGGGACGGAACACCGGGGAGCTGTTTTTT. This encodes CASTPAGRNTGELFF.

The table lists this clonotype with a few counts. V and J are TRBV5-1 and TRBJ1-6, with D tentatively TRBD1 (6 bases). The CDR3 is made up of 15 amino acids. The V gene's germline CDR1 is SGHRS and CDR2 YFSETQ. The V end lost 4 bases, the J end lost 9 bases, and 17 bases lay between the germline ends. CDR3 DNA sequence: TGCGCCAGCAGCCCGGAGGGGGGGGCCTCTTCACCCCTCCACTTT. It translates to CASSPEGGASSPLHF.

This clonotype was found many times. The chain combines TRBV7-2 with TRBJ2-3; tentatively, D is TRBD2 (6 bases). V was trimmed by 2 bases and J by 1 base, leaving 22 bases between them. CDR3 length: 19 residues. Per germline, CDR1 SGHTA and CDR2 FQGNSA. CDR3 nucleotides: TGTGCCAGCAGCTTAAGGCTACGATCGGCTGCGGGACGCACAGATACGCAGTATTTT. It codes for CASSLRLRSAAGRTDTQYF.

This clonotype was counted a few times. The chain has TRBV5-1 and TRBJ2-6, with a tentative D call TRBD1 (6 bases). Trimming took off 5 bases at V and 2 bases at J, with 11 bases between the two ends. The CDR3 totals 15 residues. Germline CDR1 and CDR2: SGHRS and YFSETQ. CDR3 DNA sequence: TGCGCCAGCAGTCAGGGGTTTCCTGGGGCCAACGTCCTGACTTTC. This sequence encodes CASSQGFPGANVLTF. Variable domain in full (rest from reference TRBV5-1 and TRBJ2-6): KAGVTQTPRYLIKTRGQQVTLSCSPISGHRSVSWYQQTPGQGLQFLFEYFSETQRNKGNFPGRFSGRQFSNSRSEMNVSTLELGDSALYLCASSQGFPGANVLTFGAGSRLTVL.

V is TRBV20-1 and J is TRBJ1-1, with D possibly being TRBD1 (6 bases). This CDR3 spans 15 amino acids. Trimming removed 6 bases at V and 3 bases at J, with 20 bases between. The V gene's germline CDR1 is DFQATT and CDR2 SNEGSKA (reference sequence). Here the CDR3 DNA reads TGCAGTGCCAGGGACACCTTTCTTCTGTACACTGAAGCTTTCTTT. Amino acids: CSARDTFLLYTEAFF.

The V gene is TRBV6-1, the J gene TRBJ2-3; the D gene could be TRBD1 or TRBD2 (6 bases each). The CDR3 loop spans 14 amino acids. Trimming stripped 6 bases from V and 4 bases from J, with 14 bases between. Germline assignment: CDR1 MNHNS and CDR2 SASEGT. The CDR3 sequence: CASSRLEGADTQYF. Here the CDR3 DNA reads TGTGCCAGCAGCCGCCTGGAGGGGGCAGATACGCAGTATTTT.

The rearrangement links TRBV5-1 to TRBJ2-1; 9 bases map to TRBD2. Trimming removed 4 bases from V and 3 bases from J; junction bases left unmatched: 5. Germline CDR1 and CDR2: SGHRS and YFSETQ. The CDR3 extends over 15 amino acids. CDR3 amino acids: CASSPSGGNYNEQFF. CDR3 bases: TGCGCCAGCAGCCCCAGCGGGGGGAACTACAATGAGCAGTTCTTC.

Many counts were recorded for this clonotype. V gene TRBV5-1 combines with J gene TRBJ2-5; TRBD1 agrees at 9 bases. The trim removed 0 bases at V and 4 bases at J, leaving 4 bases unmatched. The length of the CDR3 is 15 residues. Per the germline V gene, CDR1 is SGHRS and CDR2 is YFSETQ. The CDR3 DNA is TGCGCCAGCAGCTTGGCACAGGGGGCGGGAGAGACCCAGTACTTC. Protein: CASSLAQGAGETQYF.

CDR3 protein: CASSWTGAVTGELFF. DNA for the CDR3: TGTGCCAGCAGCTGGACAGGGGCGGTAACCGGGGAGCTGTTTTTT. The chain uses TRBV7-3 and TRBJ2-2; TRBD1 agrees at 9 bases. Germline-derived CDR1 and CDR2 are SGHTA and FQGTGA. V was clipped by 4 bases and J by 5 bases; unmatched bases: 5. This CDR3 is 15 amino acids long. Complete variable domain (other parts from reference TRBV7-3 and TRBJ2-2): GAGVSQTPSNKVTEKGKYVELRCDPISGHTALYWYRQSLGQGPEFLIYFQGTGAADDSGLPNDRFFAVRPEGSVSTLKIQRTERGDSAVYLCASSWTGAVTGELFFGEGSRLTVL.

Only a few counts were recorded for this clonotype. The chain recombines TRBV11-2 with TRBJ2-7; maybe TRBD1 (5 bases). Germline CDR1 is SGHAT and CDR2 is FQNNGV. CDR3 length equals 13 residues. V was pared by 5 bases and J by 7 bases, with 15 bases between. In DNA form, the CDR3 reads TGTGCCAGCAGCCCTAACCCCAACAGGGAGCAGTACTTC. Translated, it gives CASSPNPNREQYF. The variable domain in full, with the rest retrieved from reference TRBV11-2 and TRBJ2-7, is EAGVAQSPRYKIIEKRQSVAFWCNPISGHATLYWYQQILGQGPKLLIQFQNNGVVDDSQLPKDRFSAERLKGVDSTLKIQPAKLEDSAVYLCASSPNPNREQYFGPGTRLTVT.

V usage is TRBV29-1 and J usage is TRBJ1-4, with 7 bases fitting TRBD1. V was pared by 6 bases and J by 8 bases, with 15 bases of the junction left unmatched. CDR1 is SQVTM and CDR2 is ANQGSEA in the germline V gene. This CDR3 region has 15 residues. CDR3 residues: CSVAGQQGFGEKLFF. For the CDR3, the DNA is TGCAGCGTCGCGGGCCAACAGGGGTTCGGGGAAAAACTGTTTTTT.